This T cell receptor (beta chain) was identified during a study of regulatory T cells in long-lasting Graves disease. Notes on the study in general: Persistent patients shared some 2,900 public clonotypes among themselves. Newly diagnosed patients shared fewer, at some 970.

Details on this clonotype: The antigen is unknown.

Researchers made TCR beta libraries by using iRepertoire HTBI primers and running Arm-PCR on CDR3 regions. TCRdb re-called the multiplex PCR reads through MiXCR, storing one row per CDR3 protein. There are about half a million distinct CDR3 sequences in the sample; around a fifth occur only once, and around 13% lies in the top ten. Germline V gives CDR1 MNHNS, CDR2 SASEGT. Trimming left V 0 bases short and J 0 bases short, with 8 bases between. The CDR3 is made up of 15 amino acids. This sample's time point: persistent/refractory GD, antithyroid drugs over 5 years with positive TRAb. Following extraction of RNA from PBMCs, that RNA was used to make the TCR library.

The source material was peripheral blood mononuclear cells (PBMCs), sampled when the disease was refractory, from a patient treated with antithyroid drugs. This TCR came from a female donor with Graves disease. The chain has TRBV6-1 and TRBJ1-1, with a tentative D call TRBD1 (6 bases). CDR3 sequence (DNA): TGTGCCAGCAGTGAAGCTGGGGACATGAACACTGAAGCTTTCTTT. Its translation: CASSEAGDMNTEAFF.